Following are 18 T cell receptor beta chains from one sample sequenced in a study of PD-L1 blockade in urothelial cancer. Assay: immunoSEQ multiplex PCR; the TCRdb copy retains only in-frame clones and omits some. The sample yields 30,000 to 45,000 clones, around 84% seen once. The time point here: peripheral blood 6 weeks after treatment start. The specimen was PBMCs, collected around atezolizumab (anti-PD-L1) treatment. The receptors shown here come from a man in his forties with urothelial cancer.

This sequence joins TRBV14 and TRBJ2-5; D is perhaps TRBD2 (6 bases). Germline loops: CDR1 SGHDN, CDR2 FVKESK. There are 13 residues in the CDR3. The V gene lost 5 bases and the J gene lost 1 base, with 8 bases spanning the gap. The CDR3 sequence: CASSGGIQETQYF. In DNA form, the CDR3 reads TGTGCCAGCAGCGGGGGGATCCAAGAGACCCAGTACTTC.

The chain couples TRBV5-1 to TRBJ2-3; 7 bases map to TRBD1. The germline V gene encodes CDR1 SGHRS and CDR2 YFSETQ. This CDR3 spans 15 amino acids. J gave up 2 bases and V 1 base, and 4 bases lay outside the gene matches. In nucleotides, the CDR3 is TGCGCCAGCAGCTTGAGTACAGGGGCCACAGATACGCAGTATTTT. Protein: CASSLSTGATDTQYF.

The rearrangement uses TRBV10-3 and TRBJ2-1; a possible D gene is TRBD2 (6 bases). The CDR3 is 15 amino acids. V was trimmed by 11 bases and J by 5 bases, leaving 22 bases between them. The germline V gene encodes CDR1 ENHRY and CDR2 SYGVKD. CDR3 sequence reads: CAGGRGVAENNEQFF. Written as DNA, the CDR3 is TGTGCCGGAGGACGCGGGGTAGCGGAGAACAATGAGCAGTTCTTC.

The chain links TRBV7-2 to TRBJ2-7, with 12 nucleotides matching TRBD2. With V trimmed by 4 bases and J by 6 bases, 16 bases remained unmatched. This CDR3 spans 18 amino acids. CDR1 is SGHTA and CDR2 is FQGNSA in the germline V gene. The CDR3 region has the DNA TGTGCCAGCAGCTCAGGGCGGGCGGCTAGCGGGAGGGAATTCGAGCAGTACTTC. Amino acid sequence: CASSSGRAASGREFEQYF.

The V call is TRBV4-2, the J call TRBJ1-1, with 8 bases aligning to TRBD1. Germline values: CDR1 LGHNA, CDR2 YNFKEQ. The CDR3 is 15 residues long. The ends lost 1 base at V and 4 bases at J; junction bases unmatched: 5. DNA for the CDR3: TGTGCCAGCAGCCAAGGGTCAGGGGGCTTCACTGAAGCTTTCTTT. It translates to CASSQGSGGFTEAFF.

This clone was detected only once. The chain carries TRBV2 and TRBJ1-1; 7 positions match TRBD1. Germline lookup yields CDR1 SNHLY and CDR2 FYNNEI. The CDR3 has 14 residues. J lost 10 bases, V lost 6 bases, and 14 bases had no gene match. CDR3 sequence reads: CASSAREGANGAFF. The CDR3 nucleotides read TGTGCCAGCAGCGCGCGGGAGGGGGCGAACGGAGCTTTCTTT.

The rearrangement uses TRBV6-5 and TRBJ2-7; TRBD1 matches at 8 bases. Germline V lookup: CDR1 MNHEY, CDR2 SVGAGI. J lost 2 bases, V lost 4 bases, and 7 bases had no gene match. The CDR3 loop spans 15 amino acids. The CDR3 region has the DNA TGTGCCAGCAGTTCGCGGACAGGGCTTCCCTACGAGCAGTACTTC. The encoded protein is CASSSRTGLPYEQYF.

The gene calls are TRBV7-6 and TRBJ2-7, with a possible D match to TRBD2 (6 bases). Trimming cost V 5 bases and J 1 base, with 15 bases left between them. This CDR3 has 15 residues. The germline V gene encodes CDR1 SGHVS and CDR2 FNYEAQ. The chain's CDR3 is CASSTEGGGSYEQYF. In DNA form, the CDR3 reads TGTGCCAGCAGCACTGAAGGAGGAGGGTCCTACGAGCAGTACTTC.

The chain joins TRBV30 to TRBJ2-1; possible D gene TRBD2, 7 bases. The CDR3 consists of 17 residues. V lost 0 bases to trimming and J lost 10 bases, with 25 bases between them. Germline V gene lookup returns CDR1 GTSNPN and CDR2 SVGIG (reference sequence). The CDR3 nucleotides read TGTGCCTGGAGTGTATTCGGGGGCAGGGCGGGAGACGGGGAGCAGTTCTTC. The encoded protein is CAWSVFGGRAGDGEQFF.

The chain has TRBV10-3 and TRBJ1-4; D is possibly TRBD1 (5 bases). Trimming left V 5 bases short and J 0 bases short, with 7 bases between. Germline values: CDR1 ENHRY, CDR2 SYGVKD. CDR3 size: 14 residues. The CDR3 region is CAISQQATNEKLFF. CDR3 sequence (DNA): TGTGCCATCAGTCAACAGGCAACTAATGAAAAACTGTTTTTT.

The chain recombines TRBV10-1 with TRBJ2-5; 9 bases match TRBD1. CDR3 length: 14 residues. Germline V CDR1 and CDR2: WNHNN, SYGVQD (reference sequence). The junction had 3 bases not matched to a gene; V was cut back by 6 bases and J by 1 base. The CDR3 DNA sequence: TGCGCCAGCAGCAGGGACAGGGCCCAAGAGACCCAGTACTTC. Translated: CASSRDRAQETQYF.

This sequence joins TRBV19 and TRBJ1-5; 9 positions match TRBD1. Germline-derived CDR1 and CDR2 are LNHDA and SQIVND (reference sequence). The V gene end was trimmed by 7 bases and the J gene end by 4 bases; junction bases not matched to a gene: 5. The CDR3 contains 14 residues. DNA of the CDR3: TGTGCCAGTACCCACGGGACAGGGAATCAGCCCCAGCATTTT. It translates to CASTHGTGNQPQHF.

The CDR3: CASSLQQGWSTEAFF. The DNA for the CDR3 is TGTGCCAGCAGCCTCCAACAGGGCTGGAGCACTGAAGCTTTCTTT. This chain uses TRBV7-9 with TRBJ1-1; the D gene is possibly TRBD1 (6 bases). CDR3 size: 15 residues. V lost 5 bases and J lost 4, with 17 bases in between. Germline lookup yields CDR1 SEHNR and CDR2 FQNEAQ (reference sequence).

The chain links TRBV5-4 to TRBJ2-6, with a weak D call TRBD2 (6 bases). Trimming pared 2 bases from V and 13 bases from J, leaving 16 bases between. Germline V gene data show CDR1 as SGHNT and CDR2 as YYREEE (reference sequence). The CDR3 sequence is 14 residues long. The CDR3 spells CASSFEGRSDVLTF. CDR3 nucleotides: TGTGCCAGCAGCTTTGAAGGGAGGAGTGATGTCCTGACTTTC.

The gene calls are TRBV23-1 and TRBJ1-5; a weak D match, TRBD1 (5 bases). TRBV23-1 is marked as an open reading frame, function uncertain. The CDR3 is made up of 13 amino acids. The V end was cut by 3 bases, the J end by 6 bases, with 9 bases between. DNA of the CDR3: TGCGCCAGCAGTCAGGGGGGGGTTCAGCCCCAGCATTTT. Translating gives CASSQGGVQPQHF.

The V call is TRBV28, the J call TRBJ2-6; D remains ambiguous. The V and J ends lost 6 bases and 12 bases respectively, with 12 bases between them. The CDR3 runs 12 residues. Germline values: CDR1 MDHEN, CDR2 SYDVKM. The CDR3 nucleotides are TGTGCCAGCAGCAGTAACTCAGGCGTCCTGACTTTC. Translation gives CASSSNSGVLTF.

This chain uses TRBV15 with TRBJ1-2; the D gene is possibly TRBD1 (6 bases). The V and J ends lost 6 bases and 2 bases respectively, with 19 bases between them. CDR3 length: 16 amino acids. The germline V gene has CDR1 LNHNV and CDR2 YYDKDF (reference sequence). The CDR3: CATSPPGRTGNYGYTF. For the CDR3, the DNA is TGTGCCACCAGTCCCCCCGGGCGAACAGGGAACTATGGCTACACCTTC.

The chain combines TRBV10-1 with TRBJ2-1, with 14 bases lining up with TRBD2. The CDR3 length is 15 residues. The germline CDR1 and CDR2 sequences are WNHNN and SYGVQD (reference sequence). Unmatched junction bases numbered 7, after V lost 6 bases and J lost 9 bases. DNA of the CDR3: TGCGCCAGCAGCGGAGGGACTAGCGGGAGCGCTGAGCAGTTCTTC. This translates into CASSGGTSGSAEQFF.